In this sample, the clone carrying this TCR beta chain turned up once. This entry is derived from a study of blood T cell repertoires in COVID-19. In the original analysis: Quantification of nucleated cells was approximated via reference gene primer amplification. Only in-frame clones appear in the TCRdb table, and some are missing; sequencing was by immunoSEQ multiplex PCR. V, J and clone size are those of that table, while D and trimming were read from the DNA. The sample gives approximately 76,000 clones, roughly 90% of which show up once; approximately 15% is in the top ten. CDR1 is LNHDA, CDR2 SQIVND, per germline (reference sequence). Trimming left V 7 bases short and J 0 bases short, with 12 bases between. This CDR3 is 14 amino acids long.

This chain links TRBV19 with TRBJ1-2; D call uncertain. This clonotype was sampled from an elderly man in a cohort sampled during active COVID-19. The source material was peripheral blood. This CDR3 is CASTPEAANYGYTF. Here the CDR3 DNA reads TGTGCCAGTACCCCCGAGGCGGCTAACTATGGCTACACCTTC.